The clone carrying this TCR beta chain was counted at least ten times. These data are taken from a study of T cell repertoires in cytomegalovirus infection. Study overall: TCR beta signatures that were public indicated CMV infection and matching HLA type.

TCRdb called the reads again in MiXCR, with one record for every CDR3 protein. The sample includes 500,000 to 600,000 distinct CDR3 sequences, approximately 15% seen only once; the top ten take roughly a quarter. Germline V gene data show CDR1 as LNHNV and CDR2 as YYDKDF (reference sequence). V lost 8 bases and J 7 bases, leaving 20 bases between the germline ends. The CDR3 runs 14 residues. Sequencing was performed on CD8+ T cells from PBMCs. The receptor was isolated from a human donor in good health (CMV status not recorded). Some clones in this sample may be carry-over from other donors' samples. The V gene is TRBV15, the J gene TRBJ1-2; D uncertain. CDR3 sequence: CATYNLGGSGGYTF. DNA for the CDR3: TGTGCCACCTATAATCTGGGTGGGAGTGGTGGCTACACCTTC.